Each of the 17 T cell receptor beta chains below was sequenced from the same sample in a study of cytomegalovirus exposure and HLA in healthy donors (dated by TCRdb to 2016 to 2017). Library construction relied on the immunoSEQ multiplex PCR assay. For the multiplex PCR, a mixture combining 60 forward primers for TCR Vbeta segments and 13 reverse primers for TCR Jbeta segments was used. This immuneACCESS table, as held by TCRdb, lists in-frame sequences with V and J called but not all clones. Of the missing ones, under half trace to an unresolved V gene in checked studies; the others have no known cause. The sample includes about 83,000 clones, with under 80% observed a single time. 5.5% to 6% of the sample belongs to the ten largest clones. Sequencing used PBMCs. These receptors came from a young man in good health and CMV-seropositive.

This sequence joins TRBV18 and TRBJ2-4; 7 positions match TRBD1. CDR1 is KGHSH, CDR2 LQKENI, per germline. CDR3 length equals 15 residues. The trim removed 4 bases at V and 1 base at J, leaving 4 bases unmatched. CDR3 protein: CASSLLDRAKNIQYF. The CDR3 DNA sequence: TGTGCCAGCTCACTGTTGGACAGGGCCAAAAACATTCAGTACTTC.

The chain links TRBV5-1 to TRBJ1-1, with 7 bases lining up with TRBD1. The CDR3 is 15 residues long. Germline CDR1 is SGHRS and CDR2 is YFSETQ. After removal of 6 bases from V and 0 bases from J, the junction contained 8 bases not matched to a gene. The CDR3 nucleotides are TGCGCCAGCACACTGACAGGGCAGATGAACACTGAAGCTTTCTTT. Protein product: CASTLTGQMNTEAFF. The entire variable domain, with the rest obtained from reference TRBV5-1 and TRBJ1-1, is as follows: KAGVTQTPRYLIKTRGQQVTLSCSPISGHRSVSWYQQTPGQGLQFLFEYFSETQRNKGNFPGRFSGRQFSNSRSEMNVSTLELGDSALYLCASTLTGQMNTEAFFGQGTRLTVV.

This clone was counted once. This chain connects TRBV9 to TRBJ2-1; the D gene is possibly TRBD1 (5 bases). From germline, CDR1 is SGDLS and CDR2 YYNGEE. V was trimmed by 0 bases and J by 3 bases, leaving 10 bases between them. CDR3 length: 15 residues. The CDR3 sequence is CASSVAQGGYNEQFF. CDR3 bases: TGTGCCAGCAGCGTAGCCCAGGGTGGCTACAATGAGCAGTTCTTC. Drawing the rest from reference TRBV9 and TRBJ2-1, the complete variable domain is DSGVTQTPKHLITATGQRVTLRCSPRSGDLSVYWYQQSLDQGLQFLIQYYNGEERAKGNILERFSAQQFPDLHSELNLSSLELGDSALYFCASSVAQGGYNEQFFGPGTRLTVL.

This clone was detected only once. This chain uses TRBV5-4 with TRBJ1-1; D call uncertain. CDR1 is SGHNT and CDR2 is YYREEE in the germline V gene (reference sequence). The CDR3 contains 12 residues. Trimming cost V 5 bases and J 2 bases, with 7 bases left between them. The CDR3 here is CASREGNTEAFF. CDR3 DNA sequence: TGTGCCAGCAGAGAGGGAAACACTGAAGCTTTCTTT.

The CDR3 DNA reads as TGTGCCAGCAGTGATAATACGGGAAGGGTCGGGCAGCCCCAGCATTTT. Encoded protein: CASSDNTGRVGQPQHF. J is TRBJ1-5 and V is TRBV2; D gene unclear. From germline, CDR1 is SNHLY and CDR2 FYNNEI. Trimming removed 3 bases from V and 7 bases from J, with 19 bases in between. The CDR3 runs 16 residues.

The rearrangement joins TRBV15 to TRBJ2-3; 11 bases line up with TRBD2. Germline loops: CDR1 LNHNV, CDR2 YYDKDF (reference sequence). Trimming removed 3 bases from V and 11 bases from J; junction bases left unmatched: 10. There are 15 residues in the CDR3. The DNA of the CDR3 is TGTGCCACCAGCAGGGAGACTAGCGGGGCCTCAGGGCAGTATTTT. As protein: CATSRETSGASGQYF.

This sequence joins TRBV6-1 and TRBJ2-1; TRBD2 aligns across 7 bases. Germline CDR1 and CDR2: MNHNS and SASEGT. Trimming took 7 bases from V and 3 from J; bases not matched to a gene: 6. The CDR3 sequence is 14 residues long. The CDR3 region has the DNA TGTGCCAGCAAAGGCCTAGCGGACTACAATGAGCAGTTCTTC. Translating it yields CASKGLADYNEQFF.

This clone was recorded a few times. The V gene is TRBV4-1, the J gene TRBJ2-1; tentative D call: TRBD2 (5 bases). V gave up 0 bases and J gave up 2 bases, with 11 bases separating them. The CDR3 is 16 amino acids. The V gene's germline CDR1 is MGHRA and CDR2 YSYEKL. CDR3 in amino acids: CASSQDGRVPYNEQFF. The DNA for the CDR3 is TGCGCCAGCAGCCAAGATGGGCGGGTCCCCTACAATGAGCAGTTCTTC.

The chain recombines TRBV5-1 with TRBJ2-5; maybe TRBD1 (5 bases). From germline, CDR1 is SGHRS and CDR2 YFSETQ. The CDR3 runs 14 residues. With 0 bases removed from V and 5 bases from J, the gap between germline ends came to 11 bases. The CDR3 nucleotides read TGCGCCAGCAGCTTGGCACGGCAGGGTGAGACCCAGTACTTC. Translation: CASSLARQGETQYF.

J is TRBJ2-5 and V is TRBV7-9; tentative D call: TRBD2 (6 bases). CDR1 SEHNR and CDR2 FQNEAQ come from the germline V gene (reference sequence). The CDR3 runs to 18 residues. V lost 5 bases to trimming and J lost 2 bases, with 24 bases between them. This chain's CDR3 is CASSQGDFNPPSQETQYF. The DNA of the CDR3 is TGTGCCAGCAGCCAAGGGGACTTCAATCCCCCCTCTCAAGAGACCCAGTACTTC.

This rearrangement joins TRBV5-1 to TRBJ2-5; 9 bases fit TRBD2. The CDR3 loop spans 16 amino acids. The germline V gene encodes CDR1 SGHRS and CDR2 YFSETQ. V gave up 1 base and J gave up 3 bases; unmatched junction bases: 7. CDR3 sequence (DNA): TGCGCCAGCAGCTTGTCGCCAGCGGGAGGTGAAGAGACCCAGTACTTC. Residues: CASSLSPAGGEETQYF.

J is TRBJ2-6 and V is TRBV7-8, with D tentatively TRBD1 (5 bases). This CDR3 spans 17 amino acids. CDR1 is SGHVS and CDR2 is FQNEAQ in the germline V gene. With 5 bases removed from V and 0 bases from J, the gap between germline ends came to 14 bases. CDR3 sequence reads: CASSLDRRYSGANVLTF. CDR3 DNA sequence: TGTGCCAGCAGCCTCGACAGACGCTACTCTGGGGCCAACGTCCTGACTTTC. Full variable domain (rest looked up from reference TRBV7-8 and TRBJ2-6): GAGVSQSPRYKVAKRGQDVALRCDPISGHVSLFWYQQALGQGPEFLTYFQNEAQLDKSGLPSDRFFAERPEGSVSTLKIQRTQQEDSAVYLCASSLDRRYSGANVLTFGAGSRLTVL.

The CDR3 nucleotides read TGTGCCAGTAGTAGTGGGACAAAACGGTACTTC. Its translation: CASSSGTKRYF. The V and J genes are TRBV19 and TRBJ2-7, with D possibly TRBD1 on 6 matching bases. Trimming removed 4 bases at V and 12 bases at J, with 13 bases between. Germline V CDR1 and CDR2: LNHDA, SQIVND (reference sequence). The CDR3 extends over 11 amino acids.

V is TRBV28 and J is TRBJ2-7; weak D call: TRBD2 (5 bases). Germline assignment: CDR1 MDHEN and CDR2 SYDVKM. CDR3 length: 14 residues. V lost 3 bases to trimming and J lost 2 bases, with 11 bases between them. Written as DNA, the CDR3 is TGTGCCAGCAGTTTCGAGAGGGTCGCCTACGAGCAGTACTTC. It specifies CASSFERVAYEQYF.

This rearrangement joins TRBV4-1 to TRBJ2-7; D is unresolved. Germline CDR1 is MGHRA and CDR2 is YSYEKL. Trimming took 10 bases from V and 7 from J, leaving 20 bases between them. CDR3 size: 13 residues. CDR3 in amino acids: CAISDRPVGEQYF. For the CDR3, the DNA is TGCGCCATCTCGGATCGGCCGGTCGGGGAGCAGTACTTC.

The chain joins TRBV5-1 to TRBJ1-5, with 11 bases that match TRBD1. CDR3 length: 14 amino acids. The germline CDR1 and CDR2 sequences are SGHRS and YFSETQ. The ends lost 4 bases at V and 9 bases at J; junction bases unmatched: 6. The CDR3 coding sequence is TGCGCCAGCAGCCTGGGACAGGGGGGTGGGCCCCAGCATTTT. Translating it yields CASSLGQGGGPQHF. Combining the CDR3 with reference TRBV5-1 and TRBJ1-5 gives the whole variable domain KAGVTQTPRYLIKTRGQQVTLSCSPISGHRSVSWYQQTPGQGLQFLFEYFSETQRNKGNFPGRFSGRQFSNSRSEMNVSTLELGDSALYLCASSLGQGGGPQHFGDGTRLSIL.

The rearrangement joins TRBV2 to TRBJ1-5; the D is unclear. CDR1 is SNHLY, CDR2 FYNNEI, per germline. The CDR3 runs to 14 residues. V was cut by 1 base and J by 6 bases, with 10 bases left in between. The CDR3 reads CASSEGRISQPQHF. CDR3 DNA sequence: TGTGCCAGCAGTGAAGGGCGGATCTCTCAGCCCCAGCATTTT.